This TCR beta chain was found in a study of cytotoxic CD8 clonotypes in ibrutinib-treated CLL (dated by TCRdb to the early 2020s). The study in broad terms: The cohort had about ten relapsed/refractory and under 16 treatment-naive patients; some 17 were IGHV unmutated. Of the 90 or so participants in the trial, about two dozen had longitudinal samples available. Cryopreserved peripheral blood mononuclear cells were obtained prior to treatment, at the time of response, and at either disease progression or sustained remission. Partial responses were observed in 24 patients and complete responses in 2; after a median follow-up of roughly 72 months, remission was maintained in about 15 patients and progression was observed in 12. Patients were still on ibrutinib when every remission and progressive disease sample was collected. An average of roughly 270,000 productive templates and tens of thousands of productive rearrangements was obtained per sample. Response samples were obtained after a median of 12 months of treatment, with a range of about 6 to 36 months.

In light of the paper, this sample's time point label describes: 20 to 25 months on ibrutinib. For TCR beta library preparation, 1.5 to 2 micrograms of genomic DNA was extracted from cryopreserved PBMCs. High-throughput TCR beta sequencing was performed on longitudinal blood samples from CLL patients receiving ibrutinib monotherapy. Patients were enrolled in a phase 2 open-label single-center ibrutinib monotherapy trial. Overall results and qualifications from the work: Public clonotypes were rare and either shrank or stayed stable during treatment, and the rise in clonality at ibrutinib response reflected expansion of private clonotypes. Baseline clonality was found to be higher than that of age-matched healthy donors and was strongly correlated with circulating CD8+ T-cell counts. Sustained-remission and progressing patients did not have matched sampling times, and lymph node repertoires were not examined. Clonality increased at ibrutinib response, stayed stable in sustained remission, and fell back toward baseline at progression.

On a MiSeq, deep resolution sequencing aimed for a depth between 1 in 1 million and 1 in 200,000 T cells, with each clonotype covered 10x on average. The immunoSEQ hsTCRB Kit was used to generate the TCR beta libraries. The source study handled its data this way. Data were analyzed with ImmunoSEQ Data Assistant and ImmunoSEQ Analyzer, with V, D and J genes assigned per IMGT definitions. Clonality was computed as one minus normalized Shannon entropy of productive rearrangement frequencies, ranging from 0 to 1. Only overrepresented clonotypes making up at least 0.05% of the repertoire of each patient were included in the public clonotype analysis. More than ten age-matched healthy donor repertoires from immuneACCESS were used as controls for clonality. TCRdb holds this immuneACCESS table with in-frame rearrangements only. Some clones are missing; in checked studies, unresolved V genes explain under half, and the rest has no known cause. From that table come the V and J calls and clone size; the DNA was used to work out D and trimming. The sample table holds tens of thousands of clones, of which about 70% were seen once. Clones ranked in the top ten supply roughly half of the sample.

About this clone: It lacks a known antigen. No quality values exist for individual bases; no much larger clone is one base distant.

The receptor's source is a human donor with chronic lymphocytic leukemia. The sample here was PBMCs, taken after 24 months of ibrutinib treatment.

In nucleotides, the sequence is TGTGCCAGCAGCGTAGCTGGGGGGGGCACTGAAGCTTTCTTT. Its protein product is CASSVAGGGTEAFF. The chain was built from TRBV9 and TRBJ1-1, and possibly TRBD1, on 5 matching bases. From the cysteine through the phenylalanine, the CDR3 covers 14 amino acids. The entry retains the CDR3 DNA only, 42 bases that are in frame from base 1. V loses 0 bases, J loses 4 bases, and the germline ends lie 10 bases apart. For CDR1 and CDR2, the germline V gene lists SGDLS and YYNGEE. The CDR3 plus the reference TRBV9 and TRBJ1-1 genes for the other parts give the full variable domain: DSGVTQTPKHLITATGQRVTLRCSPRSGDLSVYWYQQSLDQGLQFLIQYYNGEERAKGNILERFSAQQFPDLHSELNLSSLELGDSALYFCASSVAGGGTEAFFGQGTRLTVV.